The entry that follows covers one TCR beta chain sequence. Its antigen is unidentified. This CDR3 region has 14 residues. Germline CDR1 and CDR2: SGHRS and YFSETQ. Trimming removed 1 base from V and 3 bases from J, with 7 bases in between. Version v3.0 of the immunoSEQ assay was performed at survey level. Sequencing aimed at roughly 40,000-55,000 T-cell genomes per sample. TCRdb's copy holds only in-frame clones and misses some; the assay was immunoSEQ multiplex PCR. The sample yields over 15,000 clones, approximately 84% seen once. Each HIV-infected participant was given treatment in the United States. The data originate from a study of long-term antiretroviral therapy in people with HIV. Notes on the study in general: Diversity remained lower than transplant donor controls, even though it increased after ART.

Sequenced here: unsorted PBMCs, sampled 0.9 years after starting antiretroviral therapy. The V call is TRBV5-1, the J call TRBJ2-2; perhaps TRBD1 as D (6 bases). This receptor was taken from a man younger than 35 with HIV. The CDR3 nucleotides are TGCGCCAGCAGCTTGAACAGGGACACCGGGGAGCTGTTTTTT. It is translated as CASSLNRDTGELFF.